The 20 T cell receptor beta chains reported below all come from one sample, sequenced in a study of cytomegalovirus exposure and HLA in healthy donors (dated by TCRdb to 2017 to 2019). Libraries were prepared through the immunoSEQ multiplex PCR assay. For the multiplex PCR, a mixture combining 60 forward primers for TCR Vbeta segments and 13 reverse primers for TCR Jbeta segments was used. Held by TCRdb, this immuneACCESS table contains in-frame sequences only and omits some clones. Under half of the omission traces to an unresolved V gene where checked; the cause of the rest is unknown. Counted in this sample were approximately 120,000 clones; approximately 80% of them appeared once. Of the sample, around 10% is held by the ten largest clones. Sequences were obtained from PBMCs. The origin of the receptors is a man under 40 in good health and CMV-seropositive.

This clone was seen more than once but under ten times. This rearrangement joins TRBV7-9 to TRBJ1-5; 9 bases fit TRBD1. The CDR3 is 16 residues long. Germline trimming cut 5 bases from V and 2 bases from J; bases unmatched to any gene: 7. From germline, CDR1 is SEHNR and CDR2 FQNEAQ (reference sequence). The CDR3 nucleotides are TGTGCCAGCAGCATAGGACAGGGGATCGGCAATCAGCCCCAGCATTTT. Translation: CASSIGQGIGNQPQHF.

Written as DNA, the CDR3 is TGTGCCAGTAGTATAGCAGGGTACATTGCCAATGAGCAGTTCTTC. Amino acids: CASSIAGYIANEQFF. The J gene is TRBJ2-1, the V gene TRBV19, with D maybe TRBD1 (5 bases). CDR3 size: 15 residues. CDR1 is LNHDA, CDR2 SQIVND, per germline (reference sequence). V lost 1 base and J 6 bases, leaving 13 bases between the germline ends.

The rearrangement links TRBV6-4 to TRBJ2-2, with 7 bases that match TRBD1. V shed 5 bases, J shed 6 bases, and the junction held 6 bases outside the gene matches. The CDR3 has 14 residues. The germline V gene has CDR1 MRHNA and CDR2 SNTAGT. The CDR3 sequence is CASSSLTGAGELFF. CDR3 coding DNA: TGTGCCAGCAGTTCCCTCACAGGGGCCGGGGAGCTGTTTTTT.

The V gene is TRBV5-6, the J gene TRBJ1-6; D is ambiguous. Germline CDR1 and CDR2: SGHDT and YYEEEE. The length of the CDR3 is 14 residues. V dropped 3 bases and J dropped 8 bases, with 12 bases sitting between them. The CDR3, as DNA: TGTGCCAGCAGCTCGGGGTTACTCCATTCACCCCTCCACTTT. Its protein is CASSSGLLHSPLHF. The full variable domain, completed using reference TRBV5-6 and TRBJ1-6, is DAGVTQSPTHLIKTRGQQVTLRCSPKSGHDTVSWYQQALGQGPQFIFQYYEEEERQRGNFPDRFSGHQFPNYSSELNVNALLLGDSALYLCASSSGLLHSPLHFGNGTRLTVT.

This clone was counted between two and nine times. The chain is built from TRBV29-1 and TRBJ2-1, with TRBD2 matching over 14 bases. After removal of 5 bases from V and 7 bases from J, the junction contained 4 bases not matched to a gene. CDR3 length equals 14 residues. CDR1 and CDR2 (germline): SQVTM, ANQGSEA. The CDR3 region is CSVLGLAGENEQFF. The DNA for the CDR3 is TGCAGCGTTCTGGGACTAGCGGGGGAAAATGAGCAGTTCTTC.

The chain couples TRBV7-9 to TRBJ1-2, with TRBD1 as a possible D gene (5 bases). V gave up 3 bases and J gave up 7 bases, with 15 bases separating them. CDR1 and CDR2 (germline): SEHNR, FQNEAQ (reference sequence). The CDR3 runs to 14 residues. CDR3 sequence (DNA): TGTGCCAGCAGCTTTGCACAGGCAATGGGTGGCTACACCTTC. This encodes CASSFAQAMGGYTF. Full variable domain (outside the CDR3, taken from reference TRBV7-9 and TRBJ1-2): DTGVSQNPRHKITKRGQNVTFRCDPISEHNRLYWYRQTLGQGPEFLTYFQNEAQLEKSRLLSDRFSAERPKGSFSTLEIQRTEQGDSAMYLCASSFAQAMGGYTFGSGTRLTVV.

The V gene is TRBV11-2, the J gene TRBJ2-2; 9 nucleotides match TRBD2. The J segment lost 4 bases and the V segment lost 4 bases, leaving 10 bases of the junction unmatched. Germline V gene sequence: CDR1 SGHAT, CDR2 FQNNGV. CDR3 length: 17 residues. The CDR3 coding sequence is TGTGCCAGCAGCTCCCCCCGACTAGCGGTTATCACCGGGGAGCTGTTTTTT. Residues: CASSSPRLAVITGELFF.

Notes on this clone: Other DNA sequences in this sample translate to the same CDR3. The CDR3 loop reads CASSNQGGSYEQYF. CDR3 bases: TGTGCCAGTAGTAACCAGGGCGGATCCTACGAGCAGTACTTC. The gene calls are TRBV19 and TRBJ2-7; weak D call: TRBD1 (5 bases). Between the trimmed V and J ends, which lost 4 bases and 1 base, there was a span of 11 bases. CDR3 size: 14 residues. The germline V gene has CDR1 LNHDA and CDR2 SQIVND (reference sequence). Full variable domain (rest looked up from reference TRBV19 and TRBJ2-7): DGGITQSPKYLFRKEGQNVTLSCEQNLNHDAMYWYRQDPGQGLRLIYYSQIVNDFQKGDIAEGYSVSREKKESFPLTVTSAQKNPTAFYLCASSNQGGSYEQYFGPGTRLTVT.

Remarks on this clone: One junction end disagrees with the germline gene, perhaps due to a read error. The rearrangement links TRBV5-4 to TRBJ2-5; 10 bases match TRBD2. Germline V CDR1 and CDR2: SGHNT, YYREEE (reference sequence). The CDR3 runs to 14 residues. The CDR3 is CVSSLAGLAETQYF. The CDR3 region has the DNA TGTGTCAGCAGCTTGGCGGGACTAGCGGAGACCCAGTACTTC.

This clone occurred a few times. This sequence joins TRBV6-1 and TRBJ2-3, with 10 nucleotides matching TRBD2. V dropped 5 bases and J dropped 6; count of bases not matched to a gene: 5. The germline V gene has CDR1 MNHNS and CDR2 SASEGT. The CDR3 contains 14 residues. The CDR3 is CASSPGLASDTQYF. For the CDR3, the DNA is TGTGCCAGCAGTCCGGGACTAGCGTCGGATACGCAGTATTTT.

J is TRBJ2-7 and V is TRBV14; 9 nucleotides agree with TRBD1. The CDR3 is made up of 17 amino acids. The V gene's germline CDR1 is SGHDN and CDR2 FVKESK. Germline trimming cut 2 bases from V and 5 bases from J; bases unmatched to any gene: 13. The CDR3 is CASSQLLPGTGWDEQYF. CDR3 in DNA: TGTGCCAGCAGCCAACTATTACCAGGGACAGGGTGGGACGAGCAGTACTTC.

This clone turned up a few times. V is TRBV7-3 and J is TRBJ2-3; possible D gene TRBD1, 5 bases. This CDR3 has 15 residues. Germline V gives CDR1 SGHTA, CDR2 FQGTGA. V was pared by 5 bases and J by 4 bases, with 16 bases between. The CDR3 here is CASSPQRKGPDTQYF. The CDR3 DNA reads as TGTGCCAGCAGCCCGCAGAGGAAGGGGCCAGATACGCAGTATTTT.

Comments on this clone: The sample contains more than one DNA sequence encoding this CDR3. The CDR3 region has the DNA TGCGCCAGCAGCCAAGTAGCGGGGTTCTCCTACGAGCAGTACTTC. This codes for CASSQVAGFSYEQYF. This chain connects TRBV4-1 to TRBJ2-7; TRBD2 agrees at 8 bases. The CDR3 runs to 15 residues. CDR1 and CDR2 from the germline V gene are MGHRA and YSYEKL. The V gene end was trimmed by 1 base and the J gene end by 0 bases; junction bases not matched to a gene: 2.

This rearrangement joins TRBV5-6 to TRBJ2-7; TRBD1 agrees at 8 bases. This CDR3 contains 16 residues. The trim removed 0 bases at V and 0 bases at J, leaving 5 bases unmatched. The germline gives CDR1 SGHDT, CDR2 YYEEEE. The CDR3 coding sequence is TGTGCCAGCAGCTTGGGGGGACAGGCGTTCTCCTACGAGCAGTACTTC. Translation: CASSLGGQAFSYEQYF.

The chain joins TRBV9 to TRBJ2-5; a possible D gene is TRBD2 (5 bases). The CDR3 totals 13 residues. Germline V gives CDR1 SGDLS, CDR2 YYNGEE. Trimming pared 0 bases from V and 4 bases from J, leaving 7 bases between. The CDR3 DNA sequence: TGTGCCAGCAGCGTAGCCGGGGTAGAGACCCAGTACTTC. The encoded protein is CASSVAGVETQYF. Full variable domain (rest looked up from reference TRBV9 and TRBJ2-5): DSGVTQTPKHLITATGQRVTLRCSPRSGDLSVYWYQQSLDQGLQFLIQYYNGEERAKGNILERFSAQQFPDLHSELNLSSLELGDSALYFCASSVAGVETQYFGPGTRLLVL.

The CDR3, as DNA: TGTGCCAGCAGCTTACATGTCGGCGGGGAGCTGTTTTTT. This gives the protein CASSLHVGGELFF. The chain couples TRBV13 to TRBJ2-2; unclear D gene. V lost 2 bases to trimming and J lost 7 bases, with 8 bases between them. Germline CDR1 reads PRHDT; CDR2 reads FYEKMQ (reference sequence). CDR3 length equals 13 residues.

V usage is TRBV7-6 and J usage is TRBJ2-2, with TRBD1 matching over 8 bases. Germline CDR1 and CDR2: SGHVS and FNYEAQ. CDR3 length: 14 amino acids. The J segment lost 6 bases and the V segment lost 4 bases, leaving 4 bases of the junction unmatched. CDR3 in DNA: TGTGCCAGCAGCTCGACAGGGGAGGCCGGGGAGCTGTTTTTT. This sequence encodes CASSSTGEAGELFF.

This clone was picked up one time. The V call is TRBV5-1, the J call TRBJ2-7; D is uncertain. This CDR3 contains 16 residues. The germline V and J ends were trimmed by 1 base and 4 bases, with 18 bases remaining between them. Germline V gene sequence: CDR1 SGHRS, CDR2 YFSETQ. CDR3 bases: TGCGCCAGCAGCTTGCTAGTGGCCCACCCCTCGTACGAGCAGTACTTC. It is translated as CASSLLVAHPSYEQYF.

The chain has TRBV5-1 and TRBJ2-1; TRBD2 agrees at 8 bases. J lost 7 bases, V lost 2 bases, and 5 bases had no gene match. Per the germline V gene, CDR1 is SGHRS and CDR2 is YFSETQ. CDR3 length equals 14 residues. CDR3 sequence reads: CASSLSGGQNEQFF. DNA for the CDR3: TGCGCCAGCAGCTTATCGGGGGGGCAGAATGAGCAGTTCTTC.

The chain couples TRBV20-1 to TRBJ1-2; D gene uncertain. The germline V gene encodes CDR1 DFQATT and CDR2 SNEGSKA (reference sequence). The V gene lost 6 bases and the J gene lost 4 bases, with 9 bases spanning the gap. The CDR3 has 11 residues. The CDR3 region has the DNA TGCAGTGCCACAGAATCCTATGGCTACACCTTC. Its protein product is CSATESYGYTF.